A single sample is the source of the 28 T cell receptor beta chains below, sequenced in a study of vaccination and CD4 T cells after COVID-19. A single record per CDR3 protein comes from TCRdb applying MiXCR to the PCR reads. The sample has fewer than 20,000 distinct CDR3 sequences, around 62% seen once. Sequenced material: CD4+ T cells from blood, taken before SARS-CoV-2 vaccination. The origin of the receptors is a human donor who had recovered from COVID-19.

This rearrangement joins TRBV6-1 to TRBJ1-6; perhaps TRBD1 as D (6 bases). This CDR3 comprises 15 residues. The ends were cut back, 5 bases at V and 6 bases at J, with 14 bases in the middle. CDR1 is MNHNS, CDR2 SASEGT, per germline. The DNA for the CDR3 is TGTGCCAGCAGTCGTCCGGGACATCGTAATTCACCCCTCCACTTT. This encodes CASSRPGHRNSPLHF.

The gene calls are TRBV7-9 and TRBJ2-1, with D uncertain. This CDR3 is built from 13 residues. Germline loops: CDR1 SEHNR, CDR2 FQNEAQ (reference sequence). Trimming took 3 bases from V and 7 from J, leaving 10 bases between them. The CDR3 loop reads CASSFKVLNEQFF. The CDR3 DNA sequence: TGTGCCAGCAGCTTCAAAGTGCTGAATGAGCAGTTCTTC. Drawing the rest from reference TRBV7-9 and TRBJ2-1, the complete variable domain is DTGVSQNPRHKITKRGQNVTFRCDPISEHNRLYWYRQTLGQGPEFLTYFQNEAQLEKSRLLSDRFSAERPKGSFSTLEIQRTEQGDSAMYLCASSFKVLNEQFFGPGTRLTVL.

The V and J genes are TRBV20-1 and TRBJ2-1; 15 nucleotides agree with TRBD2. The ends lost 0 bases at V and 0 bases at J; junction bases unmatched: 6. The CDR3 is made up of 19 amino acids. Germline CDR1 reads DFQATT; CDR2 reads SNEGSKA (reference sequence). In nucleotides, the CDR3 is TGCAGTGCTAGAGATCCGGGACTAGCGGGAGGCAGCTCCTACAATGAGCAGTTCTTC. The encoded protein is CSARDPGLAGGSSYNEQFF.

The CDR3 sequence: CASSPLLGELFF. The CDR3 DNA sequence: TGTGCCAGCAGCCCCTTACTCGGGGAGCTGTTTTTT. The V and J genes are TRBV12-3 or TRBV12-4 and TRBJ2-2; no clear D gene. The ends were cut back, 6 bases at V and 7 bases at J, with 9 bases in the middle. The length of the CDR3 is 12 residues.

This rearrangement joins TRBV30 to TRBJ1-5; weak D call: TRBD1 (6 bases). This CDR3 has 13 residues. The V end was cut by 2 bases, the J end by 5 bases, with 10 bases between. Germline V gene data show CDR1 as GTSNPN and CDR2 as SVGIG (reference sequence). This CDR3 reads CAWSHRDDQPQHF. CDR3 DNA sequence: TGTGCCTGGAGTCACAGGGACGATCAGCCCCAGCATTTT.

This CDR3 reads CSASLGQAQETQYF. CDR3 DNA sequence: TGCAGTGCTAGCCTGGGACAGGCCCAAGAGACCCAGTACTTC. The chain combines TRBV20-1 with TRBJ2-5, with TRBD1 matching 8 bases. Losses at the gene ends were 3 bases for V and 1 base for J; bases not matched to a gene: 4. CDR1 DFQATT and CDR2 SNEGSKA come from the germline V gene (reference sequence). This CDR3 has 14 residues.

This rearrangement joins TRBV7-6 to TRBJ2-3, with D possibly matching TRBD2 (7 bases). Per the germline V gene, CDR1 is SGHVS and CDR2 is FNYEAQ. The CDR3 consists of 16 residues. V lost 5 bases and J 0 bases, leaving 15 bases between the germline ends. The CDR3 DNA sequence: TGTGCCAGCAGCCCTGAGGGGGGGCTTAGCACAGATACGCAGTATTTT. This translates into CASSPEGGLSTDTQYF.

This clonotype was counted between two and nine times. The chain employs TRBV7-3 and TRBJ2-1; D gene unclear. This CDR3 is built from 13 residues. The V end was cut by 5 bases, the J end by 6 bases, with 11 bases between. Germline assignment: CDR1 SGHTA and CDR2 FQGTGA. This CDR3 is CASSRSPGNEQFF. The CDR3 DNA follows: TGTGCCAGCAGCAGGTCCCCGGGCAATGAGCAGTTCTTC.

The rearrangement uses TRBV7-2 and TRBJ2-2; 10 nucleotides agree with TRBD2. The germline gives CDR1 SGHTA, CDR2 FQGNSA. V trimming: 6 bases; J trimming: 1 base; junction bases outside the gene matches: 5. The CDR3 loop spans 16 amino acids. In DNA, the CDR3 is TGTGCCAGCAGACGATGGACTAGCGGGAACACCGGGGAGCTGTTTTTT. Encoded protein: CASRRWTSGNTGELFF.

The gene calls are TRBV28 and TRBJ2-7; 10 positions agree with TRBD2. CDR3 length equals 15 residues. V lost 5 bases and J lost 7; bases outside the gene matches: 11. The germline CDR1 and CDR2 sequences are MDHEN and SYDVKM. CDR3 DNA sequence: TGTGCCAGCAGTCTAGTAGCGGGAGGAGTTTGGGAGCAGTACTTC. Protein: CASSLVAGGVWEQYF.

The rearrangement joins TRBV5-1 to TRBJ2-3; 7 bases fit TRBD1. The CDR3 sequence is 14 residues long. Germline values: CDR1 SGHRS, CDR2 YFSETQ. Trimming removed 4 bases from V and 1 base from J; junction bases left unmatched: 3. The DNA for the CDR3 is TGCGCCAGCAGCGCCGACAGGGGCACAGATACGCAGTATTTT. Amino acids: CASSADRGTDTQYF.

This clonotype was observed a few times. This chain's CDR3 is CASSFARGDQPQHF. The CDR3 DNA is TGTGCCAGCAGCTTTGCCAGGGGAGATCAGCCCCAGCATTTT. The chain couples TRBV7-8 to TRBJ1-5; D perhaps matches TRBD1 (6 bases). The CDR3 totals 14 residues. With 3 bases removed from V and 5 bases from J, the gap between germline ends came to 11 bases. CDR1 is SGHVS and CDR2 is FQNEAQ in the germline V gene.

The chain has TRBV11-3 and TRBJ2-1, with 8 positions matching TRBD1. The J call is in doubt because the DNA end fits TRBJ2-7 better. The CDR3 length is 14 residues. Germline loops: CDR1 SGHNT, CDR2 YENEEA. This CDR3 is CASSTGQGVNEQYF. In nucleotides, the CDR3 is TGTGCCAGCAGCACCGGACAGGGCGTCAACGAGCAGTACTTC.

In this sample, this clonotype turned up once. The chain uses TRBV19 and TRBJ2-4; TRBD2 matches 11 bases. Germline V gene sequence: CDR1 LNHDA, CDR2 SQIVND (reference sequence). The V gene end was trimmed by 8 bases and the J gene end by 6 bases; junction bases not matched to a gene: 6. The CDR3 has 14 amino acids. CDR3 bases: TGTGCCAGTGGACCGGGACTAGCGGCAAACATTCAGTACTTC. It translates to CASGPGLAANIQYF. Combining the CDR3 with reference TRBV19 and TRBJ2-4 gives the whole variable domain DGGITQSPKYLFRKEGQNVTLSCEQNLNHDAMYWYRQDPGQGLRLIYYSQIVNDFQKGDIAEGYSVSREKKESFPLTVTSAQKNPTAFYLCASGPGLAANIQYFGAGTRLSVL.

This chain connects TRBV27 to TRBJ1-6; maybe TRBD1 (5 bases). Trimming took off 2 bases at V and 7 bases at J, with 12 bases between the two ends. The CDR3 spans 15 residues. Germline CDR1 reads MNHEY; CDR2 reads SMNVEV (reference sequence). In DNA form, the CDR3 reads TGTGCCAGCAGTTTAGGGCAGGGATGGAATTCACCCCTCCACTTT. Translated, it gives CASSLGQGWNSPLHF.

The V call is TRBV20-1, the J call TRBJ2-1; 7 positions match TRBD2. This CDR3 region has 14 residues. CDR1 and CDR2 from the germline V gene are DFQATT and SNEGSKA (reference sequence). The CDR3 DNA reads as TGCAGAATTCCCGGGGGGAGTCGCTACAATGAGCAGTTCTTC. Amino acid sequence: CRIPGGSRYNEQFF.

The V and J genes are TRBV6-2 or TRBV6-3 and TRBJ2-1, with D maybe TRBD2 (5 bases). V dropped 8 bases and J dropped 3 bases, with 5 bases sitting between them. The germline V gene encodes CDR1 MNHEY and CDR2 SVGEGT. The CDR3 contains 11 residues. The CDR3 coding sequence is TGTGCCAGCGGAGGCTACAATGAGCAGTTCTTC. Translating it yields CASGGYNEQFF.

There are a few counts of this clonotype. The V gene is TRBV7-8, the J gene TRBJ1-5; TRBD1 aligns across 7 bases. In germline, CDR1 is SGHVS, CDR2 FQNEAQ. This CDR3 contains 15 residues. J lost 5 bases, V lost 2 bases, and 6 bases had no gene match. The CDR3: CASSLLTGNHQPQHF. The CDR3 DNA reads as TGTGCCAGCAGCTTACTGACAGGGAACCATCAGCCCCAGCATTTT.

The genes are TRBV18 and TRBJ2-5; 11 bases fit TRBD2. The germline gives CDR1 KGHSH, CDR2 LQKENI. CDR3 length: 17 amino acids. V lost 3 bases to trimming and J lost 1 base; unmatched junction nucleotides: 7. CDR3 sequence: CASSPSGTSGSQETQYF. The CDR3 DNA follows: TGTGCCAGCTCACCCTCTGGGACTAGCGGTTCCCAAGAGACCCAGTACTTC. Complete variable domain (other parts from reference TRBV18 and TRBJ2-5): NAGVMQNPRHLVRRRGQEARLRCSPMKGHSHVYWYRQLPEEGLKFMVYLQKENIIDESGMPKERFSAEFPKEGPSILRIQQVVRGDSAAYFCASSPSGTSGSQETQYFGPGTRLLVL.

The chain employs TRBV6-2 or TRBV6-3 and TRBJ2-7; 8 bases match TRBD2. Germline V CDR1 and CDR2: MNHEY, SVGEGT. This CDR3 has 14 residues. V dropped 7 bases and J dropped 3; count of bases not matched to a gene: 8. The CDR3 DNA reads TGTGCCAGCAAGGATAGCGGGACCGACTACGAGCAGTACTTC. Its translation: CASKDSGTDYEQYF.

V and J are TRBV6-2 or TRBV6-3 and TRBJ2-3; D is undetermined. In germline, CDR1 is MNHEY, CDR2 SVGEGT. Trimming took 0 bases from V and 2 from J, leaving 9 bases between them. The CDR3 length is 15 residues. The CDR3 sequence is CASSYSGAVTDTQYF. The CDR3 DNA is TGTGCCAGCAGTTACTCAGGTGCAGTCACAGATACGCAGTATTTT.

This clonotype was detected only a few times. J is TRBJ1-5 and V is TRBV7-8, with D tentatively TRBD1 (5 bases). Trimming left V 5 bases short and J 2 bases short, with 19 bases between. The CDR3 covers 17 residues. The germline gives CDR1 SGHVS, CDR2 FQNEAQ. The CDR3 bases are TGTGCCAGCAGCCCCCGATTGTCGGGGGAGGGCAATCAGCCCCAGCATTTT. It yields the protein CASSPRLSGEGNQPQHF.

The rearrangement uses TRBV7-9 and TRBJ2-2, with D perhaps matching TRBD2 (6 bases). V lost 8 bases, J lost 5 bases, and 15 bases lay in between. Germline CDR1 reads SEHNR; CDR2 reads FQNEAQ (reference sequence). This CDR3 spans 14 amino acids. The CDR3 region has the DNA TGTGCCAGCGGAGGGGTATTTGCGACCGGGGAGCTGTTTTTT. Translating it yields CASGGVFATGELFF.

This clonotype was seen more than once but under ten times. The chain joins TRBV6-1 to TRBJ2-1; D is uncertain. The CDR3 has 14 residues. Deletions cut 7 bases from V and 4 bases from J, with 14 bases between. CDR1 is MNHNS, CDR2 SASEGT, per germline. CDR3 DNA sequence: TGTGCCAGCATTACAAATGGGCTTTACAATGAGCAGTTCTTC. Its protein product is CASITNGLYNEQFF.

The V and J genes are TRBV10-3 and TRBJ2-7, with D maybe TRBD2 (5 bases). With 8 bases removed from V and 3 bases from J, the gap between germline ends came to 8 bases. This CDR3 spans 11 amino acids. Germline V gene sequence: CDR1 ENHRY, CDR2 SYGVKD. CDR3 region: CAISGSYEQYF. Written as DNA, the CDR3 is TGTGCCATCTCGGGGAGCTACGAGCAGTACTTC.

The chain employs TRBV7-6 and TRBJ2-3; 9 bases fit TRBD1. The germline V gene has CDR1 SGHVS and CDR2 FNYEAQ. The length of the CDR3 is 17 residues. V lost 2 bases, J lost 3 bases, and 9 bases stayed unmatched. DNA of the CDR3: TGTGCCAGCAGCTTACTTCCGACAGGGGGGGGGACAGATACGCAGTATTTT. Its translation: CASSLLPTGGGTDTQYF.

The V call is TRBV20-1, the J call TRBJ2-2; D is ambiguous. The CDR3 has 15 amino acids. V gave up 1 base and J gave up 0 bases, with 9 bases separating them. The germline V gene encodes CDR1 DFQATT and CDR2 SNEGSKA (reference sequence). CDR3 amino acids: CSARVGATNTGELFF. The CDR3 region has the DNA TGCAGTGCTAGAGTAGGAGCAACGAACACCGGGGAGCTGTTTTTT.

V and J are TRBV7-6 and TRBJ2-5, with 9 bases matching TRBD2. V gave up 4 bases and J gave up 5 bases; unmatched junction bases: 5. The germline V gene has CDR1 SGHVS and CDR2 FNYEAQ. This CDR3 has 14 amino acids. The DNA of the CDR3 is TGTGCCAGCAGCTCCCTAGCGGGAACGGAGACCCAGTACTTC. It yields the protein CASSSLAGTETQYF. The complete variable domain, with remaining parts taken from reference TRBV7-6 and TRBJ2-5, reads GAGVSQSPRYKVTKRGQDVALRCDPISGHVSLYWYRQALGQGPEFLTYFNYEAQQDKSGLPNDRFSAERPEGSISTLTIQRTEQRDSAMYRCASSSLAGTETQYFGPGTRLLVL.